Included here is one T cell receptor beta chain sequence, with context. Its antigen is not identified. These data are taken from a study of yellow fever vaccine responses in identical twins. There are 12 residues in the CDR3. V dropped 1 base and J dropped 4 bases, with 5 bases sitting between them. Germline V gene sequence: CDR1 MDHEN, CDR2 SYDVKM. TCRdb processed the RT-PCR reads anew with MiXCR; each CDR3 protein has one entry. The table lists 5,000 to 6,500 distinct CDR3 sequences, 75% to 90% of them singletons. Whole-study results and caveats: Among the twins, the vaccine T cell response reportedly seemed partly convergent and partly personalized.

The material was T cells from blood (PBMCs), unsorted or a sorted subset (not recorded which), obtained before or after yellow fever vaccination (not recorded which). The clonotype originates from a young woman who received the yellow fever vaccine. This sequence joins TRBV28 and TRBJ2-7; D gene uncertain. CDR3 loop: CASSLSGYEQYF. The CDR3 DNA sequence: TGTGCCAGCAGTTTATCAGGTTACGAGCAGTACTTC.